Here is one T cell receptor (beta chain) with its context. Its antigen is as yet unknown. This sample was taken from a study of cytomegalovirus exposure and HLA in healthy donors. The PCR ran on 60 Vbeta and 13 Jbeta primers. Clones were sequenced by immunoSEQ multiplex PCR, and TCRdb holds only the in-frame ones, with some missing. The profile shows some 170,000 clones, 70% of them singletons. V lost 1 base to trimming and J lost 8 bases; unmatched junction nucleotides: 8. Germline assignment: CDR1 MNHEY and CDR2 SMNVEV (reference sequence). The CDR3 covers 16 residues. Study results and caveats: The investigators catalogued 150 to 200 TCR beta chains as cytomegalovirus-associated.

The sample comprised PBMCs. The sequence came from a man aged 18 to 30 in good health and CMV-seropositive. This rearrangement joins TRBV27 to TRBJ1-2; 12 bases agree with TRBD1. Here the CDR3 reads CASSLYGTGGAEGYTF. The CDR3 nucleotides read TGTGCCAGCAGTTTATATGGGACAGGGGGCGCAGAGGGCTACACCTTC.